A single sample is the source of the 8 T cell receptor beta chains below, sequenced in a study of graft-versus-host responses after intestinal transplantation. TCRdb's table, derived via immunoSEQ multiplex PCR, lists solely in-frame clones and lacks some. The data show roughly 51,000 clones, with 70% to 90% seen just once and 0.55% to 0.8% held by the top ten. Antigens for these TCRs are unknown. Here the sequenced sample was unstimulated CD4+ T cells sorted from spleen or lymph node cells, taken before transplant. The source of these receptors is a human donor who was the organ donor for an intestinal transplant.

The rearrangement uses TRBV27 and TRBJ2-1, with D possibly being TRBD2 (5 bases). Germline CDR1 and CDR2: MNHEY and SMNVEV (reference sequence). Trimming removed 3 bases at V and 3 bases at J, with 12 bases between. The CDR3 length is 15 residues. The CDR3 reads CASSLYFGVYNEQFF. The DNA for the CDR3 is TGTGCCAGCAGTTTGTACTTCGGGGTCTACAATGAGCAGTTCTTC.

CDR3 sequence: CASSRSGRSYNEQFF. The CDR3 DNA reads TGTGCCAGCAGCCGTAGCGGGAGGAGCTACAATGAGCAGTTCTTC. V gene TRBV28 combines with J gene TRBJ2-1, with 10 nucleotides matching TRBD2. With 6 bases clipped from V and 3 bases from J, the junction kept 5 bases outside the gene matches. CDR3 length: 15 amino acids. Germline assignment: CDR1 MDHEN and CDR2 SYDVKM.

This clone was found once. V and J are TRBV28 and TRBJ1-2, with TRBD1 matching 7 bases. This CDR3 comprises 11 residues. The germline gives CDR1 MDHEN, CDR2 SYDVKM. V was clipped by 8 bases and J by 4 bases; unmatched bases: 1. This chain's CDR3 is CASWDSYGYTF. The CDR3 DNA is TGTGCCAGCTGGGACAGCTATGGCTACACCTTC.

The CDR3 spells CASSFGGNTEAFF. The CDR3 DNA is TGTGCCAGCAGCTTCGGGGGGAACACTGAAGCTTTCTTT. This chain joins TRBV5-4 and TRBJ1-1, with D possibly TRBD1 on 5 matching bases. This CDR3 region has 13 residues. The germline V and J ends were trimmed by 2 bases and 1 base, with 6 bases remaining between them. Germline V gene sequence: CDR1 SGHNT, CDR2 YYREEE (reference sequence).

The V and J genes are TRBV19 and TRBJ2-3; D is ambiguous. Germline V CDR1 and CDR2: LNHDA, SQIVND (reference sequence). This CDR3 is 14 amino acids long. V lost 1 base, J lost 1 base, and 6 bases lay in between. DNA for the CDR3: TGTGCCAGTAGTATAGCGACTCGCACAGATACGCAGTATTTT. Translation gives CASSIATRTDTQYF. The whole variable domain, filled in from reference TRBV19 and TRBJ2-3, reads DGGITQSPKYLFRKEGQNVTLSCEQNLNHDAMYWYRQDPGQGLRLIYYSQIVNDFQKGDIAEGYSVSREKKESFPLTVTSAQKNPTAFYLCASSIATRTDTQYFGPGTRLTVL.

This chain uses TRBV5-6 with TRBJ2-3; D is possibly TRBD1 (5 bases). Trimming pared 2 bases from V and 5 bases from J, leaving 15 bases between. Germline V lookup: CDR1 SGHDT, CDR2 YYEEEE. The CDR3 contains 15 residues. Written as DNA, the CDR3 is TGTGCCAGCAGCTTCGGGTCTAGTCAGGGAGATACGCAGTATTTT. Amino acid sequence: CASSFGSSQGDTQYF.

The V call is TRBV28, the J call TRBJ2-2, with no clear D. Trimming removed 5 bases at V and 1 base at J, with 5 bases between. Germline V gene data show CDR1 as MDHEN and CDR2 as SYDVKM. This CDR3 spans 13 amino acids. CDR3 nucleotide sequence: TGTGCCAGCAGTCTCCGGAACACCGGGGAGCTGTTTTTT. This encodes CASSLRNTGELFF.

This chain links TRBV29-1 with TRBJ2-7; 8 nucleotides agree with TRBD1. Germline V gene lookup returns CDR1 SQVTM and CDR2 ANQGSEA. The CDR3 totals 13 residues. V shed 6 bases and J 2 bases; nucleotides not matched to a gene: 6. CDR3 protein: CSVGTGEPYEQYF. DNA of the CDR3: TGCAGCGTCGGGACAGGTGAACCCTACGAGCAGTACTTC.